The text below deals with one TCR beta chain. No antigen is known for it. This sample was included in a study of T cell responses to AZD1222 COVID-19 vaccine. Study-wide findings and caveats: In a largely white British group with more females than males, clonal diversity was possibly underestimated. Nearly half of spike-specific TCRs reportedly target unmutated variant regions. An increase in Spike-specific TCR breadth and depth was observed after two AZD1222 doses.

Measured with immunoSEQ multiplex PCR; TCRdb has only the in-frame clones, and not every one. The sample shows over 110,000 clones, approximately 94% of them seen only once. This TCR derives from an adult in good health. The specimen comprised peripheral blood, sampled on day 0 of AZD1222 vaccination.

The CDR3 loop is CASSLSGTGLTQYF. CDR3 bases: TGTGCCAGTAGTCTGTCCGGGACAGGTTTAACGCAGTATTTT. The chain links TRBV19 to TRBJ2-3; 8 bases match TRBD1. Germline trimming cut 5 bases from V and 9 bases from J; bases unmatched to any gene: 10. This CDR3 contains 14 residues. Germline CDR1 is LNHDA and CDR2 is SQIVND (reference sequence).